Each of the 27 T cell receptor beta chains below was sequenced from the same sample in a study of blood T cell repertoires in COVID-19. TCRdb's table, derived via immunoSEQ multiplex PCR, lists solely in-frame clones and lacks some. Of some 31,000 clones listed, under 85% are singletons. Specimen: peripheral blood. All receptors derive from a woman in her seventies with active or convalescent COVID-19.

The chain uses TRBV28 and TRBJ1-1; D is unclear. The CDR3 length is 15 residues. Germline V CDR1 and CDR2: MDHEN, SYDVKM. The V end was cut by 5 bases, the J end by 5 bases, with 18 bases between. DNA of the CDR3: TGTGCCAGCAGTACTCCTTGGCCCGCGGGAACTGAAGCTTTCTTT. Amino acids: CASSTPWPAGTEAFF.

This chain connects TRBV6-5 to TRBJ1-3, with 9 bases fitting TRBD1. The CDR3 contains 16 residues. Germline V gene data show CDR1 as MNHEY and CDR2 as SVGAGI. After removal of 2 bases from V and 3 bases from J, the junction contained 5 bases not matched to a gene. CDR3 DNA sequence: TGTGCCAGCAGTTACGACCGGGACAGGGTTGGAAACACCATATATTTT. Its translation is CASSYDRDRVGNTIYF.

The chain uses TRBV27 and TRBJ2-5, with 13 bases aligning to TRBD2. The germline gives CDR1 MNHEY, CDR2 SMNVEV (reference sequence). The CDR3 runs 19 residues. V dropped 5 bases and J dropped 3; count of bases not matched to a gene: 15. CDR3 protein: CASSATRGTSGVREETQYF. The CDR3, as DNA: TGTGCCAGCAGTGCTACCAGGGGGACTAGCGGGGTGAGAGAAGAGACCCAGTACTTC.

The V and J genes are TRBV5-1 and TRBJ1-4; 10 bases align to TRBD1. From germline, CDR1 is SGHRS and CDR2 YFSETQ. The CDR3 loop spans 16 amino acids. Unmatched junction bases numbered 11, after V lost 4 bases and J lost 8 bases. The CDR3 here is CASSPEGDRGGEKLFF. Written as DNA, the CDR3 is TGCGCCAGCAGCCCGGAAGGGGACAGGGGAGGAGAAAAACTGTTTTTT.

The chain employs TRBV29-1 and TRBJ1-1; 7 bases align to TRBD1. Looked up from germline, CDR1 is SQVTM and CDR2 is ANQGSEA. V lost 8 bases to trimming and J lost 1 base; unmatched junction nucleotides: 4. The CDR3 is made up of 12 amino acids. The CDR3 is CSSWTGNTEAFF. The CDR3 bases are TGCAGCTCTTGGACAGGGAACACTGAAGCTTTCTTT. The full variable domain, in which reference TRBV29-1 and TRBJ1-1 provide the parts outside the CDR3, is SAVISQKPSRDICQRGTSLTIQCQVDSQVTMMFWYRQQPGQSLTLIATANQGSEATYESGFVIDKFPISRPNLTFSTLTVSNMSPEDSSIYLCSSWTGNTEAFFGQGTRLTVV.

This rearrangement joins TRBV19 to TRBJ1-1, with D possibly matching TRBD1 (5 bases). V lost 4 bases and J 1 base, leaving 16 bases between the germline ends. The CDR3 sequence is 16 residues long. Germline assignment: CDR1 LNHDA and CDR2 SQIVND (reference sequence). The CDR3 loop is CASSNVAGWRNTEAFF. The CDR3 region has the DNA TGTGCCAGTAGTAACGTGGCAGGGTGGAGGAACACTGAAGCTTTCTTT.

The chain uses TRBV5-1 and TRBJ2-3; D perhaps matches TRBD2 (6 bases). Looked up from germline, CDR1 is SGHRS and CDR2 is YFSETQ. The V end was cut by 2 bases, the J end by 2 bases, with 9 bases between. This CDR3 is built from 14 residues. The CDR3 here is CASSFSGYTDTQYF. CDR3 in DNA: TGCGCCAGCAGCTTTAGCGGATACACAGATACGCAGTATTTT.

This clone was recorded once. This chain's CDR3 is CASSSPRSGNTIYF. CDR3 in DNA: TGTGCCAGCAGTTCCCCTCGCTCTGGAAACACCATATATTTT. V is TRBV6-2 or TRBV6-3 and J is TRBJ1-3; no clear D. Trimming left V 4 bases short and J 0 bases short, with 7 bases between. CDR3 length: 14 residues. The V gene's germline CDR1 is MNHEY and CDR2 SVGEGT.

The chain recombines TRBV28 with TRBJ1-2; no reliable D call. The germline gives CDR1 MDHEN, CDR2 SYDVKM. V lost 4 bases and J 9 bases, leaving 15 bases between the germline ends. The CDR3 length is 13 residues. The DNA of the CDR3 is TGTGCCAGCAGTTCCACAGACCCGAAACGCTACACCTTC. Translating it yields CASSSTDPKRYTF.

This clone was seen more than once but under ten times. This chain joins TRBV6-2 or TRBV6-3 and TRBJ2-7; D perhaps matches TRBD2 (6 bases). The CDR3 runs 15 residues. Trimming pared 4 bases from V and 2 bases from J, leaving 15 bases between. The germline V gene has CDR1 MNHEY and CDR2 SVGEGT. The CDR3 DNA is TGTGCCAGCAGTTTCCCCCGGGACTCACCCTACGAGCAGTACTTC. Translation gives CASSFPRDSPYEQYF.

V usage is TRBV28 and J usage is TRBJ2-7; a possible D gene is TRBD1 (5 bases). The V gene lost 3 bases and the J gene lost 3 bases, with 12 bases spanning the gap. The CDR3 length is 14 residues. Germline V gene sequence: CDR1 MDHEN, CDR2 SYDVKM. The CDR3 DNA reads TGTGCCAGCAGTTTGAAAGGGGTAAACTACGAGCAGTACTTC. Amino acid sequence: CASSLKGVNYEQYF.

The chain recombines TRBV10-3 with TRBJ2-2, with D possibly matching TRBD2 (6 bases). Germline-derived CDR1 and CDR2 are ENHRY and SYGVKD. This CDR3 comprises 15 residues. Deletions cut 4 bases from V and 3 bases from J, with 12 bases between. CDR3 loop: CAISGGTRDTGELFF. The CDR3, as DNA: TGTGCCATCAGTGGGGGGACTCGAGACACCGGGGAGCTGTTTTTT.

This chain links TRBV27 with TRBJ2-1, with TRBD2 identical over 11 bases. V shed 4 bases, J shed 2 bases, and the junction held 4 bases outside the gene matches. Germline V gene data show CDR1 as MNHEY and CDR2 as SMNVEV (reference sequence). The CDR3 consists of 16 residues. The DNA of the CDR3 is TGTGCCAGCAGTTCCACTAGCGGGAGAGCCTACAATGAGCAGTTCTTC. Its protein product is CASSSTSGRAYNEQFF.

This chain uses TRBV9 with TRBJ2-1, with D uncertain. The CDR3 extends over 14 amino acids. Germline CDR1 reads SGDLS; CDR2 reads YYNGEE. Deletions cut 0 bases from V and 15 bases from J, with 19 bases between. Here the CDR3 reads CASSVDFNSGTPFF. CDR3 DNA sequence: TGTGCCAGCAGCGTAGATTTTAATTCAGGTACTCCGTTCTTC.

The chain employs TRBV28 and TRBJ2-7; D gene unclear. The germline gives CDR1 MDHEN, CDR2 SYDVKM. The CDR3 is 15 residues long. Trimming stripped 5 bases from V and 1 base from J, with 15 bases between. The CDR3 region has the DNA TGTGCCAGCAGTCCAACACCAACATTTTCCTACGAGCAGTACTTC. It translates to CASSPTPTFSYEQYF.

This clone was observed a handful of times. CDR3 sequence: CAISESSGDTEAFF. CDR3 DNA sequence: TGTGCCATCAGTGAGTCTTCAGGGGACACTGAAGCTTTCTTT. V gene TRBV10-3 combines with J gene TRBJ1-1, with D tentatively TRBD1 (6 bases). CDR1 is ENHRY and CDR2 is SYGVKD in the germline V gene. This CDR3 spans 14 amino acids. Trimming shortened V by 0 bases and J by 3 bases, and 8 bases separated the two germline ends.

The chain couples TRBV5-6 to TRBJ2-5, with 7 bases fitting TRBD2. V gave up 3 bases and J gave up 1 base; unmatched junction bases: 6. The CDR3 loop spans 15 amino acids. Looked up from germline, CDR1 is SGHDT and CDR2 is YYEEEE. This CDR3 reads CASSSRLAVQETQYF. CDR3 coding DNA: TGTGCCAGCAGCTCTCGACTAGCCGTCCAAGAGACCCAGTACTTC.

This chain links TRBV7-2 with TRBJ1-2, with 7 bases matching TRBD1. The J segment lost 7 bases and the V segment lost 5 bases, leaving 19 bases of the junction unmatched. This CDR3 spans 17 amino acids. Germline V lookup: CDR1 SGHTA, CDR2 FQGNSA. Written as DNA, the CDR3 is TGTGCCAGCAGCCTACCAACTCCCCAAGGGGGCGTGCGTGGCTACACCTTC. Translated: CASSLPTPQGGVRGYTF.

The chain has TRBV19 and TRBJ2-7; 8 bases align to TRBD1. The length of the CDR3 is 16 residues. V lost 3 bases, J lost 6 bases, and 13 bases stayed unmatched. The germline gives CDR1 LNHDA, CDR2 SQIVND (reference sequence). CDR3 nucleotide sequence: TGTGCCAGTAGTATGGTTCCCGCCGGGACAGGTTCCGAGCAGTACTTC. Its protein is CASSMVPAGTGSEQYF.

The chain is built from TRBV18 and TRBJ1-4; D is uncertain. CDR1 is KGHSH and CDR2 is LQKENI in the germline V gene. The CDR3 length is 14 residues. V was clipped by 4 bases and J by 8 bases, with 14 bases between them. The CDR3, as DNA: TGTGCCAGCTCACTAAGCGGTCGAGGGGAAAAACTGTTTTTT. Protein product: CASSLSGRGEKLFF.

The chain joins TRBV7-2 to TRBJ1-2, with TRBD1 identical over 7 bases. From germline, CDR1 is SGHTA and CDR2 FQGNSA. This CDR3 has 14 amino acids. V shed 2 bases, J shed 8 bases, and the junction held 8 bases outside the gene matches. CDR3 in amino acids: CASSLSTGALGYTF. DNA for the CDR3: TGTGCCAGCAGCTTATCAACAGGGGCCCTAGGCTACACCTTC.

V usage is TRBV14 and J usage is TRBJ1-2; perhaps TRBD1 as D (5 bases). Per the germline V gene, CDR1 is SGHDN and CDR2 is FVKESK. The CDR3 totals 13 residues. V gave up 1 base and J gave up 4 bases, with 7 bases separating them. As DNA, the CDR3 is TGTGCCAGCAGCCAAGTGCAGGGCTATGGCTACACCTTC. Residues: CASSQVQGYGYTF.

The genes are TRBV10-3 and TRBJ1-2; no firm D call. The CDR3 extends over 11 amino acids. CDR1 is ENHRY and CDR2 is SYGVKD in the germline V gene. Trimming stripped 2 bases from V and 9 bases from J, with 7 bases between. CDR3 loop: CAISEVQSYTF. As DNA, the CDR3 is TGTGCCATCAGTGAGGTACAGAGCTACACCTTC.

V is TRBV28 and J is TRBJ1-2, with a possible D match to TRBD1 (5 bases). The V end lost 3 bases, the J end lost 4 bases, and 9 bases lay between the germline ends. In germline, CDR1 is MDHEN, CDR2 SYDVKM. The CDR3 is made up of 13 amino acids. Here the CDR3 reads CASSFRGTYGYTF. The CDR3 DNA reads as TGTGCCAGCAGTTTCCGGGGGACCTATGGCTACACCTTC.

This clone showed up just a few times. The gene calls are TRBV29-1 and TRBJ2-7; no clear D gene. Germline loops: CDR1 SQVTM, CDR2 ANQGSEA. V was pared by 4 bases and J by 7 bases, with 8 bases between. CDR3 size: 10 residues. The CDR3 nucleotides are TGCAGCGTTGGCCTCGGGGAGCAGTACTTC. This sequence encodes CSVGLGEQYF.

This clone was counted only a few times. This chain uses TRBV7-2 with TRBJ1-2, with 7 nucleotides matching TRBD1. J was trimmed by 4 bases and V by 1 base; bases with no gene match: 6. Germline V gives CDR1 SGHTA, CDR2 FQGNSA. The CDR3 has 15 residues. CDR3 residues: CASSLGPRDSYGYTF. For the CDR3, the DNA is TGTGCCAGCAGCTTAGGCCCTAGGGACAGCTATGGCTACACCTTC.

The rearrangement uses TRBV6-2 or TRBV6-3 and TRBJ2-5; 7 nucleotides align to TRBD1. Germline V lookup: CDR1 MNHEY, CDR2 SVGEGT. CDR3 length: 18 amino acids. The V and J ends lost 2 bases and 2 bases, in that order; junction bases with no gene match: 14. The CDR3 is CASSYPTLGQPLQETQYF. CDR3 DNA sequence: TGTGCCAGCAGTTACCCTACACTGGGACAGCCACTTCAAGAGACCCAGTACTTC.